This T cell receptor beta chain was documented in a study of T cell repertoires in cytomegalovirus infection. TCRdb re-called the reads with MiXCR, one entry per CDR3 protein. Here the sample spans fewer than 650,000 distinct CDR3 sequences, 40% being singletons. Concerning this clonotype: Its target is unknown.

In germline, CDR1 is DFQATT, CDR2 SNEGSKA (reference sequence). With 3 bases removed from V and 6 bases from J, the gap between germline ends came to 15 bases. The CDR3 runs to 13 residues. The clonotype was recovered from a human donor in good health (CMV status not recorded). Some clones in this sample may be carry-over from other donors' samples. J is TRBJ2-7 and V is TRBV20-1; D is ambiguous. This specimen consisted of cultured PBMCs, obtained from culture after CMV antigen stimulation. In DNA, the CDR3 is TGCAGTGCTAGGGTCCAGACGGCTGCCGAGCAGTACTTC. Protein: CSARVQTAAEQYF.